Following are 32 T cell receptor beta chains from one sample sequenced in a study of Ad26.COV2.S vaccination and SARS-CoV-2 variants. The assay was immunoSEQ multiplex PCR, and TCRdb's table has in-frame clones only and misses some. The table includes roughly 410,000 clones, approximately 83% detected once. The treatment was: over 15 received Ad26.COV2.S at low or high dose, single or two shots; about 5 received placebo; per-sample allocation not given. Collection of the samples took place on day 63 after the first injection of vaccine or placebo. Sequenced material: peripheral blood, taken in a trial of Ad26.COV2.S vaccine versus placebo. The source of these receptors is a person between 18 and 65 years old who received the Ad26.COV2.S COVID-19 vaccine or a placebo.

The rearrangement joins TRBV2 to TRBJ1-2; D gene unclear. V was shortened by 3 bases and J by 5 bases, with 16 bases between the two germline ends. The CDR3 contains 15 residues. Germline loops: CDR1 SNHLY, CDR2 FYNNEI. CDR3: CASSDPGRVEYGYTF. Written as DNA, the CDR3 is TGTGCCAGCAGTGACCCGGGCAGAGTCGAGTATGGCTACACCTTC.

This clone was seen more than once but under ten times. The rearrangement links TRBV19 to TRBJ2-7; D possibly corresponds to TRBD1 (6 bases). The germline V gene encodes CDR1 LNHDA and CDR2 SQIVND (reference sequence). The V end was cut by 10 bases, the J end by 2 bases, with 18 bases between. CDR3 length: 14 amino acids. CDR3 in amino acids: CATLSDRSPYEQYF. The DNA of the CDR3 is TGTGCCACCCTATCTGACAGGAGTCCCTACGAGCAGTACTTC.

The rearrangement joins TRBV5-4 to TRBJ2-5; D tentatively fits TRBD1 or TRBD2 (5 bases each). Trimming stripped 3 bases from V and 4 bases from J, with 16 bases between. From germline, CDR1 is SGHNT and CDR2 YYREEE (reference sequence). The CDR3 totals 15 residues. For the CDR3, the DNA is TGTGCCAGCAGCTCGGGACCCGGAGGATCAGAGACCCAGTACTTC. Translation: CASSSGPGGSETQYF.

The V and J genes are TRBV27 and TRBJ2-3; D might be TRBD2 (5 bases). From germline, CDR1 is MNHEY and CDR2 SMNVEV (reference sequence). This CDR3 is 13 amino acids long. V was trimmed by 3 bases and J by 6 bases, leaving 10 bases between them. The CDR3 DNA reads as TGTGCCAGCAGTTTCGGGGTTTGGGATACGCAGTATTTT. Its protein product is CASSFGVWDTQYF.

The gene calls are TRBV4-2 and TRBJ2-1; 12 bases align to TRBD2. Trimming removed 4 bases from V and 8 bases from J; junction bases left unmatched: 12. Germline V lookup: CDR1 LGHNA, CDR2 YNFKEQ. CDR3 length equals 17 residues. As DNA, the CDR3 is TGTGCCAGCAGCCGCCCACCTCCGACTAGCGGGAGTTATGAGCAGTTCTTC. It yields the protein CASSRPPPTSGSYEQFF.

The CDR3 DNA reads TGTGCCAGCAGCTTGGTCGAAGCAGCGGAGACCCAGTACTTC. Translated, it gives CASSLVEAAETQYF. The chain carries TRBV7-9 and TRBJ2-5, with D unclear. Germline CDR1 SEHNR, CDR2 FQNEAQ (reference sequence). V was pared by 3 bases and J by 5 bases, with 13 bases between. The CDR3 consists of 14 residues.

As DNA, the CDR3 is TGTGCCAGCAGTACTGTGCTAACTAATGAAAAACTGTTTTTT. Its translation is CASSTVLTNEKLFF. The chain joins TRBV6-5 to TRBJ1-4; unclear D gene. The CDR3 length is 14 residues. Germline assignment: CDR1 MNHEY and CDR2 SVGAGI. The V end was cut by 5 bases, the J end by 1 base, with 8 bases between.

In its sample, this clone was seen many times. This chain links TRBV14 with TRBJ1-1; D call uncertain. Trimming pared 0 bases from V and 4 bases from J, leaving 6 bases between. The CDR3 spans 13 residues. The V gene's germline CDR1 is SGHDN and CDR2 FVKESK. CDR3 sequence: CASSQDFSTEAFF. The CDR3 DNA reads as TGTGCCAGCAGCCAAGACTTCTCCACTGAAGCTTTCTTT. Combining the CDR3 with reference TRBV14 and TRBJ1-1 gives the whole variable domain EAGVTQFPSHSVIEKGQTVTLRCDPISGHDNLYWYRRVMGKEIKFLLHFVKESKQDESGMPNNRFLAERTGGTYSTLKVQPAELEDSGVYFCASSQDFSTEAFFGQGTRLTVV.

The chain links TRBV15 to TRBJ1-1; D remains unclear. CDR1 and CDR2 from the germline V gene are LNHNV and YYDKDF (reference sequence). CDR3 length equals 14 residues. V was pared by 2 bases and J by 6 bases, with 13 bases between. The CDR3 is CATSRTRLNPEAFF. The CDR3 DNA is TGTGCCACCAGCAGAACTCGACTTAACCCTGAAGCTTTCTTT.

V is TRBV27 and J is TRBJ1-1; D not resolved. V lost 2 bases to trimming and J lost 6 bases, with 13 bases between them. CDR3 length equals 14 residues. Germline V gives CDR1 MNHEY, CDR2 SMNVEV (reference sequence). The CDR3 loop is CASSLAASEAEAFF. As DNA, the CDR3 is TGTGCCAGCAGTTTAGCGGCATCCGAGGCTGAAGCTTTCTTT.

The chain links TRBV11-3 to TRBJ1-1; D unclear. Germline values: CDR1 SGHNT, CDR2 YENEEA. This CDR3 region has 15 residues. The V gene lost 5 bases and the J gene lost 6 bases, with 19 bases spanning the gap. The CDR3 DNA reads TGTGCCAGCAGCCAAGAGGGAGGGCCATCATCTGAAGCTTTCTTT. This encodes CASSQEGGPSSEAFF.

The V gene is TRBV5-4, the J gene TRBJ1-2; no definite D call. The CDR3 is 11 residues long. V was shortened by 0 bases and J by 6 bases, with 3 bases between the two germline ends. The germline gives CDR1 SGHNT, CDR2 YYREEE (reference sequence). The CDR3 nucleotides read TGTGCCAGCAGCTTGGCCCATGGCTACACCTTC. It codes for CASSLAHGYTF.

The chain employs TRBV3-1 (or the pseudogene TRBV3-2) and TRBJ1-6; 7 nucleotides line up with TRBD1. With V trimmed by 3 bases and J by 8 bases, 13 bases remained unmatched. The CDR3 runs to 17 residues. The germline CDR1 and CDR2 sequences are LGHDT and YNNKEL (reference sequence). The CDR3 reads CASSQKRLDRVDSPLHF. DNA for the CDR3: TGTGCCAGCAGCCAGAAGAGATTAGACAGGGTTGATTCACCCCTCCACTTT.

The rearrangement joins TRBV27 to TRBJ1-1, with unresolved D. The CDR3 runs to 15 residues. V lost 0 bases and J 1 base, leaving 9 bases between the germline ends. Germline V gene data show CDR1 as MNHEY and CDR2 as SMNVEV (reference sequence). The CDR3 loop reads CASSLSIAGNTEAFF. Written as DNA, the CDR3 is TGTGCCAGCAGTTTATCGATAGCTGGGAACACTGAAGCTTTCTTT.

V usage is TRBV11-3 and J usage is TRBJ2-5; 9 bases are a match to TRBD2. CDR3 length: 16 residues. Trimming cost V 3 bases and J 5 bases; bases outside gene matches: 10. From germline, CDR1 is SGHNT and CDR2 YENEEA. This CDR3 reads CASSFVASGRRETQYF. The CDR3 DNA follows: TGTGCCAGCAGCTTTGTTGCGAGCGGGAGGCGGGAGACCCAGTACTTC.

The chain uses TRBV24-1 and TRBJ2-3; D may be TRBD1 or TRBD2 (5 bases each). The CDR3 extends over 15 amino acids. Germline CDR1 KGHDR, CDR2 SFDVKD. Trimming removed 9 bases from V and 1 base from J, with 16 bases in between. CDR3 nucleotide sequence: TGTGCCACCTCCAGGGAGTCCGGGCGCACAGATACGCAGTATTTT. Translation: CATSRESGRTDTQYF.

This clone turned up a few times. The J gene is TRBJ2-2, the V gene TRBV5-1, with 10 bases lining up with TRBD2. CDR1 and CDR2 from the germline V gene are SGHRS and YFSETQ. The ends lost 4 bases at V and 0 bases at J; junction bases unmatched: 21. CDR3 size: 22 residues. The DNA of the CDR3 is TGCGCCAGCAGCCCCGGGACACTGACTACGATTGGACTAGCGGCGAACACCGGGGAGCTGTTTTTT. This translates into CASSPGTLTTIGLAANTGELFF.

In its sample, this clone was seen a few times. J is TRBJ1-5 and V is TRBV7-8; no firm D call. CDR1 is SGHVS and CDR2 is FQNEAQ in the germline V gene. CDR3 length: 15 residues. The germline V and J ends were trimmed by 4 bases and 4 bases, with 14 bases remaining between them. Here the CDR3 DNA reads TGTGCCAGCAGCTCCCGGGATCGCCTTAATCAGCCCCAGCATTTT. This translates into CASSSRDRLNQPQHF.

CDR3 loop: CATSDLPPPNTGELFF. The CDR3 DNA is TGTGCCACCAGTGATTTGCCTCCCCCCAACACCGGGGAGCTGTTTTTT. The rearrangement uses TRBV24-1 and TRBJ2-2; D is unresolved. CDR3 length equals 16 residues. Trimming shortened V by 0 bases and J by 2 bases, and 9 bases separated the two germline ends. From germline, CDR1 is KGHDR and CDR2 SFDVKD.

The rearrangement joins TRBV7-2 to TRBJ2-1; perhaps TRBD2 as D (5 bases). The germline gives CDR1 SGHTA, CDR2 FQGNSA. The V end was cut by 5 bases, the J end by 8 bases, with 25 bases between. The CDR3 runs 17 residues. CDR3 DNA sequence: TGTGCCAGCAGCCCTAGCCCTTCTTCTCTTCTCGGCGATGAGCAGTTCTTC. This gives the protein CASSPSPSSLLGDEQFF.

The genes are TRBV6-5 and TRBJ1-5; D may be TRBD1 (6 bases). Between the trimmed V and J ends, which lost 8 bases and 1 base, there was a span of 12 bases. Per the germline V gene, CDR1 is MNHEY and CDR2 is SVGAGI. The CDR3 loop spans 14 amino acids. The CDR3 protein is CASRIGGSNQPQHF. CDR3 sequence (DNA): TGTGCCAGCCGAATAGGGGGAAGCAATCAGCCCCAGCATTTT.

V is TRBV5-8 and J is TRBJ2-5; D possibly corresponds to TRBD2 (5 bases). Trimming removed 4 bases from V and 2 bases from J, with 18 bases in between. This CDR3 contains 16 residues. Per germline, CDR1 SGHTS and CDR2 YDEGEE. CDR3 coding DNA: TGTGCCAGCAGCCCGGCCGTCCGAGGGTGGCAAGAGACCCAGTACTTC. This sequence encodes CASSPAVRGWQETQYF.

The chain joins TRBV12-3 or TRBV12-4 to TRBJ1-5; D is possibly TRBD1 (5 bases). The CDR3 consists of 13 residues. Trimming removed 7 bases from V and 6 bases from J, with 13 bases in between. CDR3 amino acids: CASTLGAGQPQHF. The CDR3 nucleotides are TGTGCCAGCACGCTCGGGGCCGGTCAGCCCCAGCATTTT.

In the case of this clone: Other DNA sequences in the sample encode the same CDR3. In nucleotides, the CDR3 is TGTGCCACCAGTGATTTTAGGACAGGGGCCACCGGCGAGCAGTACTTC. Protein product: CATSDFRTGATGEQYF. J is TRBJ2-7 and V is TRBV24-1; TRBD1 agrees at 9 bases. J lost 6 bases, V lost 1 base, and 9 bases had no gene match. Germline V lookup: CDR1 KGHDR, CDR2 SFDVKD. The length of the CDR3 is 16 residues.

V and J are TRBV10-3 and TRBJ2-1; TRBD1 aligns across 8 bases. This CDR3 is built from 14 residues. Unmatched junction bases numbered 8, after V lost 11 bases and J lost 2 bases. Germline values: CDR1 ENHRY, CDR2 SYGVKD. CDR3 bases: TGTGCCGTTGGGACGGACAGGGCCTACAATGAGCAGTTCTTC. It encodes CAVGTDRAYNEQFF.

The CDR3 DNA sequence: TGTGCTAGTGGTTTGGTAAGTCTTGGAGACCTGAACACCGGGGAGCTGTTTTTT. As protein: CASGLVSLGDLNTGELFF. The chain is built from TRBV12-5 and TRBJ2-2, with no clear D. CDR1 LGHNT and CDR2 FRNRAP come from the germline V gene. CDR3 size: 18 residues. Trimming stripped 0 bases from V and 1 base from J, with 15 bases between.

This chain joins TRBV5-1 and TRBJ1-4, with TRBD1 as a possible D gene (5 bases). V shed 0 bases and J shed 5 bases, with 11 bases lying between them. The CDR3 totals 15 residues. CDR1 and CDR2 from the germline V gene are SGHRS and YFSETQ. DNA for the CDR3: TGCGCCAGCAGCTTGGACGGCCGGGGGAATGAAAAACTGTTTTTT. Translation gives CASSLDGRGNEKLFF. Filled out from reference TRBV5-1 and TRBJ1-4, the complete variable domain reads KAGVTQTPRYLIKTRGQQVTLSCSPISGHRSVSWYQQTPGQGLQFLFEYFSETQRNKGNFPGRFSGRQFSNSRSEMNVSTLELGDSALYLCASSLDGRGNEKLFFGSGTQLSVL.

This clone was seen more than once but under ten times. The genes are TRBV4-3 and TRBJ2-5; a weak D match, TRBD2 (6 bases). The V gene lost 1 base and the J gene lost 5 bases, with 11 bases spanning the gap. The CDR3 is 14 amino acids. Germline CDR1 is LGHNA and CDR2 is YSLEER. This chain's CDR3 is CASSQGGVGETQYF. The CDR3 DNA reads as TGCGCCAGCAGCCAAGGCGGGGTAGGGGAGACCCAGTACTTC.

This CDR3 is CASSFQGGNTGELFF. Written as DNA, the CDR3 is TGCGCCAGCAGCTTTCAAGGAGGGAATACCGGGGAGCTGTTTTTT. The rearrangement joins TRBV5-1 to TRBJ2-2; tentative D call: TRBD2 (6 bases). The CDR3 extends over 15 amino acids. Trimming removed 2 bases at V and 5 bases at J, with 13 bases between. CDR1 and CDR2 from the germline V gene are SGHRS and YFSETQ.

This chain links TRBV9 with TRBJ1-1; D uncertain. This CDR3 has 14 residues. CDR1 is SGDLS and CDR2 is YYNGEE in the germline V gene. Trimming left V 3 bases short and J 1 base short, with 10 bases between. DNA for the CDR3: TGTGCCAGCAGCGCTGGCCTCCCGAACACTGAAGCTTTCTTT. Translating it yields CASSAGLPNTEAFF.

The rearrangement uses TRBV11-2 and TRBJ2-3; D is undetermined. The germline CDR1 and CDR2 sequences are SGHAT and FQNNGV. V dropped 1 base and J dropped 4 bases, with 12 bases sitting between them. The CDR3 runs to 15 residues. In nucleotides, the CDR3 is TGTGCCAGCAGCTTAGCGATGACACGGGCAGATACGCAGTATTTT. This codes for CASSLAMTRADTQYF.

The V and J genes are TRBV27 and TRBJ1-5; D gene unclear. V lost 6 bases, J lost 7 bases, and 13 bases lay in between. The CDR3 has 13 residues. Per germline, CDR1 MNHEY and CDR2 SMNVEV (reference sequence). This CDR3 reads CASRKETDQPQHF. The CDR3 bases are TGTGCCAGCAGGAAAGAGACGGACCAGCCCCAGCATTTT.